The 21 T cell receptor beta chains in this list originate from one sample, sequenced in a study of glioma-infiltrating T cells. TCR alpha and beta CDR3 regions were amplified from RNA using iRepertoire nested multiplex PCR. In TCRdb, the multiplex PCR reads were re-called with MiXCR into one record per CDR3 protein. The table records 150,000 to 200,000 distinct CDR3 sequences, around 45% of them present only once. The sample taken for sequencing was glioma tissue, nonneoplastic brain tissue, or PBMCs (not recorded which). The receptors here all came from a human donor with low-grade glioma or glioblastoma, undergoing nonglioma brain surgery, or in good health (not recorded which).

This clonotype was detected many times. The J gene is TRBJ2-7, the V gene TRBV7-2, with no clear D. Germline loops: CDR1 SGHTA, CDR2 FQGNSA. Trimming removed 2 bases at V and 4 bases at J, with 9 bases between. The CDR3 runs to 13 residues. The CDR3 loop reads CASSLQQQYEQYF. The CDR3 DNA follows: TGTGCCAGCAGCTTACAGCAACAGTACGAGCAGTACTTC.

Comments on this clonotype: An end of the junction does not agree with germline; a read error may underlie this. This chain connects TRBV28 to TRBJ2-3; the D gene is possibly TRBD1 (6 bases). Germline CDR1 MDHEN, CDR2 SYDVKM. The CDR3 extends over 12 amino acids. This chain's CDR3 is CASRGDTDTEYF. Here the CDR3 DNA reads TGTGCCAGCAGAGGGGACACGGATACGGAGTATTTT.

J is TRBJ2-3 and V is TRBV6-1, with D unresolved. Germline loops: CDR1 MNHNS, CDR2 SASEGT. The V end was cut by 3 bases, the J end by 5 bases, with 12 bases between. The CDR3 sequence is 14 residues long. Written as DNA, the CDR3 is TGTGCCAGCAGTGACGCGCACGGCAGAGATACGCAGTATTTT. Translated, it gives CASSDAHGRDTQYF.

Worth noting for this clonotype: This may arise from a read error, as a much more abundant clone is one base away. The chain links TRBV28 to TRBJ2-3; 7 bases map to TRBD1. V trimming: 5 bases; J trimming: 5 bases; junction bases outside the gene matches: 13. The CDR3 sequence is 16 residues long. CDR1 is MDHEN, CDR2 SYDVKM, per germline. Written as DNA, the CDR3 is TGTGCCAGCAGTCCGAACAGGGGTCAGGGCAAAGATACGCAGTATTTT. Its protein product is CASSPNRGQGKDTQYF.

This rearrangement joins TRBV5-1 to TRBJ1-1; D not certain. CDR3 length: 15 residues. The germline CDR1 and CDR2 sequences are SGHRS and YFSETQ. V was clipped by 0 bases and J by 1 base, with 10 bases between them. The CDR3 region is CASSLEGGGNTEAFF. CDR3 DNA sequence: TGCGCCAGCAGCTTGGAAGGTGGAGGGAACACTGAAGCTTTCTTT.

In this sample, this clonotype turned up many times. This chain links TRBV27 with TRBJ2-4; 11 bases line up with TRBD2. Germline V CDR1 and CDR2: MNHEY, SMNVEV (reference sequence). Germline trimming cut 8 bases from V and 6 bases from J; bases unmatched to any gene: 6. CDR3 length: 14 residues. The CDR3 nucleotides are TGTGCCAGCTCCAAAACTAGCGGGAGAAACATTCAGTACTTC. The encoded protein is CASSKTSGRNIQYF.

This clonotype occurred once. The chain joins TRBV5-8 to TRBJ1-1, with D hard to call. Germline CDR1 is SGHTS and CDR2 is YDEGEE. V gave up 1 base and J gave up 3 bases, with 10 bases separating them. CDR3 length: 14 residues. CDR3: CASSLLWLDTEAFF. The CDR3 nucleotides read TGTGCCAGCAGCTTGTTATGGCTTGACACTGAAGCTTTCTTT. Together with reference TRBV5-8 and TRBJ1-1, the CDR3 gives the full variable domain: EAGVTQSPTHLIKTRGQQATLRCSPISGHTSVYWYQQALGLGLQFLLWYDEGEERNRGNFPPRFSGRQFPNYSSELNVNALELEDSALYLCASSLLWLDTEAFFGQGTRLTVV.

The chain joins TRBV7-3 to TRBJ1-1; the D is unclear. There are 13 residues in the CDR3. Trimming left V 6 bases short and J 8 bases short, with 16 bases between. Germline-derived CDR1 and CDR2 are SGHTA and FQGTGA. The CDR3 is CASRTLDGTEAFF. The CDR3 DNA reads TGTGCCAGCAGGACATTGGACGGCACCGAAGCTTTCTTT.

This clonotype was counted at least ten times. V is TRBV28 and J is TRBJ2-1, with TRBD2 matching over 14 bases. Per the germline V gene, CDR1 is MDHEN and CDR2 is SYDVKM. V was clipped by 6 bases and J by 0 bases; unmatched bases: 13. This CDR3 comprises 20 residues. CDR3 loop: CASSRSPGLAGDSSYNEQFF. CDR3 coding DNA: TGTGCCAGCAGCCGCTCTCCGGGACTAGCGGGGGATAGCTCCTACAATGAGCAGTTCTTC. Filled out from reference TRBV28 and TRBJ2-1, the complete variable domain reads DVKVTQSSRYLVKRTGEKVFLECVQDMDHENMFWYRQDPGLGLRLIYFSYDVKMKEKGDIPEGYSVSREKKERFSLILESASTNQTSMYLCASSRSPGLAGDSSYNEQFFGPGTRLTVL.

This clonotype was picked up many times. The gene calls are TRBV19 and TRBJ1-5, with D unresolved. This CDR3 has 15 amino acids. The germline CDR1 and CDR2 sequences are LNHDA and SQIVND (reference sequence). Trimming removed 5 bases at V and 0 bases at J, with 11 bases between. CDR3: CASSPTLYSNQPQHF. In DNA form, the CDR3 reads TGTGCCAGTAGTCCGACACTCTATAGCAATCAGCCCCAGCATTTT. The variable domain in full, with the rest retrieved from reference TRBV19 and TRBJ1-5, is DGGITQSPKYLFRKEGQNVTLSCEQNLNHDAMYWYRQDPGQGLRLIYYSQIVNDFQKGDIAEGYSVSREKKESFPLTVTSAQKNPTAFYLCASSPTLYSNQPQHFGDGTRLSIL.

The rearrangement uses TRBV29-1 and TRBJ1-1; D gene ambiguous. CDR1 and CDR2 from the germline V gene are SQVTM and ANQGSEA. The CDR3 sequence is 13 residues long. V dropped 8 bases and J dropped 4 bases, with 17 bases sitting between them. The CDR3 DNA reads as TGCAGCCATTTTCTAGGTCGAGGCACTGAAGCTTTCTTT. Translation gives CSHFLGRGTEAFF.

This clonotype was observed a few times. This chain links TRBV5-4 with TRBJ1-5; D uncertain. Germline V CDR1 and CDR2: SGHNT, YYREEE (reference sequence). Trimming took 8 bases from V and 5 from J, leaving 14 bases between them. The CDR3 has 13 amino acids. The CDR3 is CARTRLDHQPQHF. The CDR3 DNA reads TGTGCCAGAACCCGTTTGGATCATCAGCCCCAGCATTTT. The full variable domain, with the rest looked up from reference TRBV5-4 and TRBJ1-5, is ETGVTQSPTHLIKTRGQQVTLRCSSQSGHNTVSWYQQALGQGPQFIFQYYREEENGRGNFPPRFSGLQFPNYSSELNVNALELDDSALYLCARTRLDHQPQHFGDGTRLSIL.

In this sample, this clonotype turned up many times. The chain has TRBV19 and TRBJ2-1, with D possibly matching TRBD1 (5 bases). Trimming took 7 bases from V and 0 from J, leaving 10 bases between them. There are 14 residues in the CDR3. Germline V CDR1 and CDR2: LNHDA, SQIVND (reference sequence). This CDR3 is CASNAGSSYNEQFF. The CDR3 bases are TGTGCCAGTAACGCAGGGTCCTCCTACAATGAGCAGTTCTTC.

This clonotype showed up many times. The V and J genes are TRBV7-2 and TRBJ1-1; 8 bases match TRBD1. The CDR3 extends over 13 amino acids. CDR1 and CDR2 from the germline V gene are SGHTA and FQGNSA. The V gene end was trimmed by 4 bases and the J gene end by 7 bases; junction bases not matched to a gene: 5. CDR3 coding DNA: TGTGCCAGCAGCTATACAGGGGGGTATGAAGCTTTCTTT. Protein sequence: CASSYTGGYEAFF.

Only a few counts were recorded for this clonotype. The chain has TRBV14 and TRBJ1-3; 7 bases are shared with TRBD1. Looked up from germline, CDR1 is SGHDN and CDR2 is FVKESK. J was trimmed by 2 bases and V by 6 bases; bases with no gene match: 7. The CDR3 spans 15 residues. The CDR3 region is CASRPRQGTGNTIYF. The CDR3 DNA follows: TGTGCCAGCAGGCCCAGACAGGGTACTGGAAACACCATATATTTT.

This clonotype came up a few times. V is TRBV12-3 or TRBV12-4 and J is TRBJ1-1; D gene uncertain. The CDR3 contains 12 residues. Trimming removed 2 bases at V and 4 bases at J, with 5 bases between. The CDR3 protein is CASSLSGTEAFF. Written as DNA, the CDR3 is TGTGCCAGCAGTTTAAGTGGCACTGAAGCTTTCTTT.

Comments on this clonotype: An end of the junction differs from the germline gene, which may be a read error. J is TRBJ1-5 and V is TRBV5-8; a possible D gene is TRBD1 (6 bases). The germline V gene has CDR1 SGHTS and CDR2 YDEGEE. The CDR3 runs to 13 residues. DNA for the CDR3: TGTGCCACCGGCACAGGGCCGGTACAGCTCCAGCATTTT. Translated, it gives CATGTGPVQLQHF. The whole variable domain, remainder taken from reference TRBV5-8 and TRBJ1-5, is EAGVTQSPTHLIKTRGQQATLRCSPISGHTSVYWYQQALGLGLQFLLWYDEGEERNRGNFPPRFSGRQFPNYSSELNVNALELEDSALYLCATGTGPVQLQHFGDGTRLSIL.

This clonotype was recorded many times. The chain combines TRBV24-1 with TRBJ2-1; 16 positions match TRBD2. CDR1 and CDR2 (germline): KGHDR, SFDVKD. The V and J ends lost 9 bases and 10 bases, in that order; junction bases with no gene match: 5. The CDR3 covers 14 residues. The CDR3 spells CATGTSGRAGEQFF. CDR3 sequence (DNA): TGTGCCACCGGGACTAGCGGGAGGGCTGGGGAGCAGTTCTTC.

The sample holds one count of this clonotype. It may be a read error: a sequence one base away is much more abundant. The V and J genes are TRBV18 and TRBJ2-5; D remains ambiguous. This CDR3 is built from 13 residues. Trimming removed 4 bases at V and 2 bases at J, with 8 bases between. Germline loops: CDR1 KGHSH, CDR2 LQKENI. CDR3 sequence: CASSLSQQETQYF. The CDR3 nucleotides read TGTGCCAGCTCACTATCGCAGCAAGAGACCCAGTACTTC.

This sequence joins TRBV29-1 and TRBJ2-7; 7 bases agree with TRBD2. This CDR3 is built from 13 residues. V was pared by 3 bases and J by 3 bases, with 5 bases of the junction left unmatched. CDR1 is SQVTM and CDR2 is ANQGSEA in the germline V gene. The CDR3 loop reads CSVDGGRGYEQYF. The CDR3 DNA reads as TGCAGCGTTGATGGCGGGAGAGGCTACGAGCAGTACTTC.

In the case of this clonotype: A junction boundary mismatches the germline segment, possibly from a read error. V is TRBV2 and J is TRBJ2-5; D is undetermined. This CDR3 spans 13 amino acids. CDR1 is SNHLY and CDR2 is FYNNEI in the germline V gene. The DNA for the CDR3 is TGTACCAGCCATCAGCAGGCCCAAGAGACCCAGTACTTC. Its protein is CTSHQQAQETQYF.